Shown below are 32 T cell receptor beta chains from a single sample sequenced in a study of T-cell reconstitution after alpha-beta-depleted transplantation in children listed by TCRdb under 2016. The receptor library was made with PCR. The listed sequencing device is Illumina HiSeq 2500. Molecular barcoding was employed in the preparation of TCR libraries, with unique molecular identifiers being used to normalize TCRbeta repertoire quantification. TCRdb trimmed the raw reads at Q25, called clones with MiXCR and kept productive beta chains. Identical CDR3 protein sequences are pooled into one entry, listed with their most common genes and DNA. The sample table holds around 500,000 distinct CDR3 sequences, of which approximately 12% were seen once. Together, the top ten hold around 5.8% of the sample. Material: PBMCs from the stem cell graft donor, obtained from the stem cell graft. These receptors all come from a human donor who donated a stem cell graft to a child with combined immunodeficiency.

The chain couples TRBV7-6 to TRBJ2-3, with TRBD2 matching over 12 bases. This CDR3 has 17 residues. V was pared by 4 bases and J by 2 bases, with 7 bases of the junction left unmatched. CDR1 and CDR2 (germline): SGHVS, FNYEAQ. The CDR3 nucleotides read TGTGCCAGCAGCTCGCGACTAGCGGGGGACTCCACAGATACGCAGTATTTT. Its translation: CASSSRLAGDSTDTQYF. Based on the CDR3 plus reference TRBV7-6 and TRBJ2-3, the full variable domain is GAGVSQSPRYKVTKRGQDVALRCDPISGHVSLYWYRQALGQGPEFLTYFNYEAQQDKSGLPNDRFSAERPEGSISTLTIQRTEQRDSAMYRCASSSRLAGDSTDTQYFGPGTRLTVL.

This clonotype has more than one count but fewer than ten. This chain uses TRBV6-2 or TRBV6-3 with TRBJ2-1; D gene uncertain. V was shortened by 9 bases and J by 4 bases, with 10 bases between the two germline ends. Germline V CDR1 and CDR2: MNHEY, SVGEGT. CDR3 length equals 12 residues. CDR3: CASWLGYNEQFF. The CDR3 bases are TGTGCCAGTTGGTTGGGGTACAATGAGCAGTTCTTC.

The J gene is TRBJ2-5, the V gene TRBV12-3 or TRBV12-4; D might be TRBD1 (6 bases). V was pared by 5 bases and J by 7 bases, with 14 bases between. The CDR3 length is 13 residues. CDR3 amino acids: CASSLQGQGTQYF. The CDR3 region has the DNA TGTGCCAGCAGTCTACAGGGTCAGGGGACCCAGTACTTC.

This clonotype came up many times. This chain links TRBV6-1 with TRBJ2-5; D unclear. The CDR3 is made up of 17 amino acids. The V end was cut by 9 bases, the J end by 2 bases, with 25 bases between. CDR1 is MNHNS and CDR2 is SASEGT in the germline V gene. CDR3 sequence: CARGLYRIGAFQETQYF. As DNA, the CDR3 is TGTGCCAGGGGTCTATACCGGATCGGCGCCTTTCAAGAGACCCAGTACTTC.

The chain links TRBV19 to TRBJ2-7; D is perhaps TRBD1 (7 bases). The CDR3 is made up of 16 amino acids. Deletions cut 3 bases from V and 4 bases from J, with 19 bases between. CDR1 is LNHDA, CDR2 SQIVND, per germline (reference sequence). The CDR3 loop reads CASSMNRQGGGYEQYF. The CDR3 bases are TGTGCCAGTAGTATGAATCGACAGGGCGGAGGGTACGAGCAGTACTTC.

This clonotype appeared many times. This chain links TRBV29-1 with TRBJ2-1; 11 bases map to TRBD2. V trimming: 6 bases; J trimming: 9 bases; junction bases outside the gene matches: 10. From germline, CDR1 is SQVTM and CDR2 ANQGSEA. CDR3 size: 14 residues. The CDR3 loop reads CSVATSGSGGEQFF. The CDR3 region has the DNA TGCAGCGTCGCTACTAGCGGGAGTGGCGGTGAGCAGTTCTTC.

The chain employs TRBV5-5 and TRBJ2-1, with TRBD1 as a possible D gene (5 bases). This CDR3 region has 13 residues. Germline V gene data show CDR1 as SGHKS and CDR2 as YYEKEE (reference sequence). V lost 0 bases and J lost 10, with 11 bases in between. CDR3 in amino acids: CASSLERGREQFF. In DNA form, the CDR3 reads TGTGCCAGCAGCTTGGAAAGGGGCCGGGAGCAGTTCTTC.

V usage is TRBV15 and J usage is TRBJ1-1; weak D call: TRBD1 (5 bases). Germline values: CDR1 LNHNV, CDR2 YYDKDF (reference sequence). The CDR3 covers 14 residues. The germline V and J ends were trimmed by 8 bases and 4 bases, with 17 bases remaining between them. The DNA for the CDR3 is TGTGCCACCTCTCAGGCAGGGCGAGTCACTGAAGCTTTCTTT. It translates to CATSQAGRVTEAFF.

This clonotype was detected only a few times. The V gene is TRBV7-9, the J gene TRBJ2-5, with 8 bases lining up with TRBD1. Looked up from germline, CDR1 is SEHNR and CDR2 is FQNEAQ (reference sequence). This CDR3 has 14 residues. With 3 bases clipped from V and 5 bases from J, the junction kept 5 bases outside the gene matches. The chain's CDR3 is CASSLTGDAETQYF. For the CDR3, the DNA is TGTGCCAGCAGCTTGACAGGGGATGCGGAGACCCAGTACTTC.

This clonotype has a count of ten or more. V gene TRBV10-3 combines with J gene TRBJ2-1, with 13 nucleotides matching TRBD2. V gave up 7 bases and J gave up 6 bases; unmatched junction bases: 6. This CDR3 has 15 residues. The germline V gene encodes CDR1 ENHRY and CDR2 SYGVKD. CDR3 sequence reads: CAIKGTSGVINEQFF. The CDR3 DNA is TGTGCCATCAAAGGGACTAGCGGGGTTATCAATGAGCAGTTCTTC.

The V and J genes are TRBV2 and TRBJ1-5; TRBD1 agrees at 9 bases. Trimming at V came to 4 bases and at J to 8 bases, leaving 6 bases not matched to a gene. Germline CDR1 reads SNHLY; CDR2 reads FYNNEI. This CDR3 spans 14 amino acids. Here the CDR3 reads CASSGGQGREPQHF. The CDR3 DNA is TGTGCCAGCAGTGGGGGACAGGGTAGGGAGCCCCAGCATTTT.

This clonotype was counted many times. The rearrangement links TRBV28 to TRBJ2-7, with no clear D. The CDR3 sequence is 13 residues long. The germline V and J ends were trimmed by 8 bases and 0 bases, with 11 bases remaining between them. Germline CDR1 is MDHEN and CDR2 is SYDVKM. CDR3 sequence reads: CASSAGYSYEQYF. CDR3 DNA sequence: TGTGCCAGCTCGGCCGGTTACTCCTACGAGCAGTACTTC.

This clonotype was counted between two and nine times. The V and J genes are TRBV12-3 or TRBV12-4 and TRBJ2-1; TRBD2 is a possible D gene (5 bases). The CDR3 has 12 residues. Trimming took off 7 bases at V and 8 bases at J, with 12 bases between the two ends. The DNA for the CDR3 is TGTGCCAGCATGACCGGGATCGATGAGCAGTTCTTC. This encodes CASMTGIDEQFF.

The chain carries TRBV6-1 and TRBJ1-5; possible D gene TRBD1, 6 bases. CDR1 is MNHNS, CDR2 SASEGT, per germline. CDR3 length: 14 amino acids. V was cut by 7 bases and J by 3 bases, with 13 bases left in between. The CDR3 DNA reads as TGTGCCAGCATAGAACAGGGCTACAATCAGCCCCAGCATTTT. Translated, it gives CASIEQGYNQPQHF.

This clonotype was detected a few times. The chain has TRBV12-3 or TRBV12-4 and TRBJ2-1; D remains unclear. CDR3 size: 13 residues. Trimming cost V 7 bases and J 7 bases, with 14 bases left between them. CDR3 region: CASTPAVANEQFF. The CDR3 DNA follows: TGTGCCAGCACTCCGGCGGTAGCTAATGAGCAGTTCTTC.

This chain uses TRBV20-1 with TRBJ2-7; D gene uncertain. Germline CDR1 and CDR2: DFQATT and SNEGSKA (reference sequence). The CDR3 sequence is 13 residues long. The germline V and J ends were trimmed by 4 bases and 0 bases, with 10 bases remaining between them. DNA of the CDR3: TGCAGTGCTATTGAAGCGAGCTCCTACGAGCAGTACTTC. Translation: CSAIEASSYEQYF.

This clonotype turned up a few times. V gene TRBV7-9 combines with J gene TRBJ1-5; no firm D call. V lost 5 bases to trimming and J lost 4 bases, with 15 bases between them. This CDR3 has 15 residues. Germline assignment: CDR1 SEHNR and CDR2 FQNEAQ (reference sequence). Written as DNA, the CDR3 is TGTGCCAGCAGCCCCTCCGGTTCCCGAAATCAGCCCCAGCATTTT. It encodes CASSPSGSRNQPQHF.

The genes are TRBV7-9 and TRBJ2-1, with 9 bases aligning to TRBD1. V was pared by 6 bases and J by 6 bases, with 9 bases of the junction left unmatched. The CDR3 runs to 15 residues. Germline CDR1 is SEHNR and CDR2 is FQNEAQ (reference sequence). The CDR3 sequence: CASRATGQGGNEQFF. The CDR3 nucleotides read TGTGCCAGCAGGGCCACGGGACAGGGAGGCAATGAGCAGTTCTTC.

This clonotype turned up a few times. The V gene is TRBV5-1, the J gene TRBJ1-1; D gene uncertain. Trimming took off 4 bases at V and 4 bases at J, with 11 bases between the two ends. The germline V gene encodes CDR1 SGHRS and CDR2 YFSETQ. This CDR3 spans 13 amino acids. The CDR3 nucleotides are TGCGCCAGCAGCCCAGGTTTGACCACTGAAGCTTTCTTT. Translated, it gives CASSPGLTTEAFF. Variable domain in full (rest from reference TRBV5-1 and TRBJ1-1): KAGVTQTPRYLIKTRGQQVTLSCSPISGHRSVSWYQQTPGQGLQFLFEYFSETQRNKGNFPGRFSGRQFSNSRSEMNVSTLELGDSALYLCASSPGLTTEAFFGQGTRLTVV.

This clonotype was seen a single time. The chain is built from TRBV10-3 and TRBJ2-7; TRBD2 is a possible D gene (5 bases). The CDR3 covers 14 residues. Germline-derived CDR1 and CDR2 are ENHRY and SYGVKD. V was trimmed by 4 bases and J by 6 bases, leaving 16 bases between them. CDR3 nucleotide sequence: TGTGCCATCAGTGTGCGTCTAGCAGAACTCGAGCAGTACTTC. It specifies CAISVRLAELEQYF.

The chain couples TRBV21-1 to TRBJ1-6; the table's D call TRBD1 went unverified against the DNA. TRBV21-1 is listed as a pseudogene. The CDR3 consists of 15 residues. CDR3 DNA: TGTGCCAGCTCCACGACAGGGAAATCAAATTCACCCCTCCACTTT. This gives the protein CASSTTGKSNSPLHF.

The chain joins TRBV18 to TRBJ2-2; no reliable D call. V was shortened by 1 base and J by 6 bases, with 9 bases between the two germline ends. This CDR3 region has 14 residues. CDR1 KGHSH and CDR2 LQKENI come from the germline V gene. CDR3 in DNA: TGTGCCAGCTCACCACAGACCAGTCCCGGGGAGCTGTTTTTT. It yields the protein CASSPQTSPGELFF.

The chain recombines TRBV6-2 or TRBV6-3 with TRBJ1-1; D is unclear. Germline CDR1 is MNHEY and CDR2 is SVGEGT. Trimming left V 6 bases short and J 4 bases short, with 15 bases between. The CDR3 consists of 14 residues. CDR3 sequence: CASRWEIWGTEAFF. In DNA, the CDR3 is TGTGCCAGCAGATGGGAGATCTGGGGCACTGAAGCTTTCTTT.

V usage is TRBV10-3 and J usage is TRBJ2-1; tentatively, D is TRBD1 (6 bases). The V end lost 6 bases, the J end lost 9 bases, and 15 bases lay between the germline ends. CDR3 length equals 13 residues. The germline V gene has CDR1 ENHRY and CDR2 SYGVKD. In nucleotides, the CDR3 is TGTGCCATCAGGGGGGCCGAGGGCGGTGAGCAGTTCTTC. Its protein is CAIRGAEGGEQFF.

V usage is TRBV12-3 or TRBV12-4 and J usage is TRBJ2-7; D not certain. This CDR3 is built from 12 residues. The V gene lost 9 bases and the J gene lost 4 bases, with 13 bases spanning the gap. As DNA, the CDR3 is TGTGCCAGTTCCAGGCCCTATTACGAGCAGTACTTC. Residues: CASSRPYYEQYF.

The chain joins TRBV5-1 to TRBJ2-6; D might be TRBD1 or TRBD2, each matching 5 bases. The CDR3 is 16 amino acids. The germline CDR1 and CDR2 sequences are SGHRS and YFSETQ. V was cut by 4 bases and J by 0 bases, with 11 bases left in between. The CDR3 loop is CASSVDGASGANVLTF. The CDR3 DNA reads as TGCGCCAGCAGCGTGGACGGGGCCTCTGGGGCCAACGTCCTGACTTTC. Looking up the rest from reference TRBV5-1 and TRBJ2-6 gives the full variable domain: KAGVTQTPRYLIKTRGQQVTLSCSPISGHRSVSWYQQTPGQGLQFLFEYFSETQRNKGNFPGRFSGRQFSNSRSEMNVSTLELGDSALYLCASSVDGASGANVLTFGAGSRLTVL.

This clonotype has ten or more counts. The V gene is TRBV12-3 or TRBV12-4, the J gene TRBJ2-7, with D perhaps matching TRBD2 (6 bases). Trimming removed 2 bases from V and 5 bases from J, with 13 bases in between. There are 14 residues in the CDR3. The CDR3 region is CASSLIGTVNEQYF. CDR3 coding DNA: TGTGCCAGCAGTTTAATCGGGACTGTGAACGAGCAGTACTTC.

This clonotype has just a few counts. The chain links TRBV6-2 or TRBV6-3 to TRBJ2-5; TRBD2 matches 12 bases. Germline assignment: CDR1 MNHEY and CDR2 SVGEGT. The CDR3 runs to 16 residues. The J segment lost 4 bases and the V segment lost 0 bases, leaving 3 bases of the junction unmatched. CDR3 sequence: CASSYSRLAGVETQYF. CDR3 bases: TGTGCCAGCAGTTACTCCAGACTAGCGGGAGTAGAGACCCAGTACTTC.

This clonotype was seen only a few times. This rearrangement joins TRBV12-3 or TRBV12-4 to TRBJ1-4; D uncertain. The V gene lost 5 bases and the J gene lost 0 bases, with 13 bases spanning the gap. This CDR3 spans 16 amino acids. The CDR3 DNA is TGTGCCAGCAGTCTAAACCAGTGGACAACTAATGAAAAACTGTTTTTT. Translating gives CASSLNQWTTNEKLFF.

The table lists this clonotype with a few counts. V and J are TRBV12-3 or TRBV12-4 and TRBJ2-3, with 8 bases lining up with TRBD1. The length of the CDR3 is 15 residues. The V segment lost 8 bases and the J segment 2 bases; nucleotides outside the gene matches: 9. CDR3 in amino acids: CASGSTGVTTDTQYF. In DNA form, the CDR3 reads TGTGCCAGCGGGTCGACAGGGGTCACCACAGATACGCAGTATTTT.

The chain employs TRBV3-1 and TRBJ2-3; TRBD1 might be the D (6 bases). CDR3 length equals 15 residues. V dropped 0 bases and J dropped 4 bases, with 11 bases sitting between them. CDR1 is LGHDT and CDR2 is YNNKEL in the germline V gene (reference sequence). CDR3 protein: CASSQEAGAADTQYF. As DNA, the CDR3 is TGTGCCAGCAGCCAAGAGGCAGGGGCGGCAGATACGCAGTATTTT.

This clonotype came up many times. This CDR3 is CASSLDRRAANEKLFF. In DNA, the CDR3 is TGTGCCAGCAGCTTGGATCGCAGGGCGGCGAATGAAAAACTGTTTTTT. The J gene is TRBJ1-4, the V gene TRBV5-5; D perhaps matches TRBD1 (5 bases). V was cut by 0 bases and J by 5 bases, with 14 bases left in between. The germline gives CDR1 SGHKS, CDR2 YYEKEE (reference sequence). The CDR3 covers 16 residues.